This TCR beta chain was captured by sequencing in a study of shared clonotypes between healthy human individuals. Study-wide results and caveats: Naive CD4 clonotypes overlapped across several donors at about 5.3%. Naive subsets generally exceeded memory subsets in estimated richness.

CD8 cells classed as naive were CD45RO-negative and positively selected for CCR7, excluding terminally differentiated effector memory CD45RA+ cells. A note on this clone: Its target is not known.

Original methodology: Sequence data from immunoSEQ were junction-only and lacked quality scores; consequently, filtering differed. Sequenced by immunoSEQ multiplex PCR; TCRdb stores in-frame clones only, minus some. V and J calls and clone size come straight from that table; D and trimming were deduced from the DNA. This table has around 2.1 million clones, roughly 91% appearing once. The receptor was derived from a man aged 18 to 29 in good health. Some clones in this sample may be carry-over from other donors' samples. Sequencing was performed on naive CD8+ T cells from PBMCs.

As DNA, the CDR3 is TGTGCCAGCAGCTTAGGTCGTTCGGGAGGGCAGGAGCTGTTTTTT. Translation: CASSLGRSGGQELFF. The rearrangement links TRBV11-3 to TRBJ2-2; 8 bases line up with TRBD2. Trimming at V came to 1 base and at J to 10 bases, leaving 8 bases not matched to a gene. Germline CDR1 is SGHNT and CDR2 is YENEEA. The CDR3 consists of 15 residues.